These 20 T cell receptor beta chains were all obtained from the same sample, sequenced in a study of T cell changes during pregnancy in multiple sclerosis (dated by TCRdb to the late 2010s). Library preparation employed the immunoSEQ multiplex PCR assay. The table comes from immuneACCESS by way of TCRdb, which keeps in-frame sequences with V and J called. Part of the clones is missing from these tables; in studies checked, under half for an unresolved V gene and the rest for unknown reasons. The sample data list approximately 71,000 clones, and 90% to 95% of these were observed just once. Together, the top ten hold more than 0.9% of the sample. Here the sequenced sample was peripheral blood, taken in the third trimester of pregnancy. These receptors were collected from a female donor with multiple sclerosis, enrolled in a pregnancy study.

CDR3 amino acids: CASSFALGYEQYF. DNA for the CDR3: TGTGCCAGCAGCTTCGCCCTCGGGTACGAGCAGTACTTC. The chain joins TRBV7-8 to TRBJ2-5, with D uncertain. The DNA end is a closer match to TRBJ2-7, so the J assignment may be wrong. Germline V gene sequence: CDR1 SGHVS, CDR2 FQNEAQ. This CDR3 has 13 amino acids.

V usage is TRBV30 and J usage is TRBJ1-1; 8 nucleotides agree with TRBD1. The V gene end was trimmed by 3 bases and the J gene end by 3 bases; junction bases not matched to a gene: 15. Per germline, CDR1 GTSNPN and CDR2 SVGIG (reference sequence). The CDR3 covers 17 residues. The CDR3 region has the DNA TGTGCCTGGAGATTATTCGGCAGGGGGCGAGAGGACACTGAAGCTTTCTTT. This encodes CAWRLFGRGREDTEAFF. Together with reference TRBV30 and TRBJ1-1, the CDR3 gives the full variable domain: SQTIHQWPATLVQPVGSPLSLECTVEGTSNPNLYWYRQAAGRGLQLLFYSVGIGQISSEVPQNLSASRPQDRQFILSSKKLLLSDSGFYLCAWRLFGRGREDTEAFFGQGTRLTVV.

The chain uses TRBV5-4 and TRBJ1-4, with D tentatively TRBD1 (5 bases). The CDR3 sequence is 16 residues long. V lost 0 bases, J lost 2 bases, and 11 bases lay in between. Germline V gives CDR1 SGHNT, CDR2 YYREEE (reference sequence). The CDR3 sequence is CASSLAGGATNEKLFF. CDR3 DNA sequence: TGTGCCAGCAGCTTGGCGGGTGGGGCGACTAATGAAAAACTGTTTTTT.

The chain is built from TRBV4-1 and TRBJ2-5; 8 positions match TRBD1. The J call may be incorrect, as the DNA end agrees better with TRBJ2-7. The germline gives CDR1 MGHRA, CDR2 YSYEKL. The CDR3 extends over 15 amino acids. CDR3 amino acids: CASSQDTGGIYEQYF. CDR3 DNA sequence: TGCGCCAGCAGCCAAGATACAGGGGGGATATACGAGCAGTACTTC.

CDR3 loop: CASSLSTGGFLGVAYEQYF. CDR3 bases: TGTGCCAGCAGCTTAAGTACGGGGGGCTTTTTGGGGGTTGCCTACGAGCAGTACTTC. The chain uses TRBV11-3 and TRBJ2-7, with a tentative D call TRBD2 (7 bases). Trimming cost V 2 bases and J 2 bases, with 25 bases left between them. This CDR3 has 19 amino acids. From germline, CDR1 is SGHNT and CDR2 YENEEA.

The chain links TRBV27 to TRBJ2-7, with 9 bases fitting TRBD2. Germline CDR1 and CDR2: MNHEY and SMNVEV (reference sequence). This CDR3 comprises 17 residues. V lost 2 bases, J lost 3 bases, and 11 bases stayed unmatched. The DNA of the CDR3 is TGTGCCAGCAGTTTACGACCCTACAGCGGGGGGTACTACGAGCAGTACTTC. This translates into CASSLRPYSGGYYEQYF.

This chain connects TRBV4-1 to TRBJ2-3; 10 bases agree with TRBD2. V was clipped by 1 base and J by 4 bases; unmatched bases: 5. The CDR3 totals 16 residues. CDR1 and CDR2 (germline): MGHRA, YSYEKL. CDR3 loop: CASSQGAGGPSDTQYF. CDR3 coding DNA: TGCGCCAGCAGCCAAGGAGCGGGAGGGCCGTCAGATACGCAGTATTTT.

The chain joins TRBV29-1 to TRBJ2-3; TRBD2 agrees at 12 bases. The V gene's germline CDR1 is SQVTM and CDR2 ANQGSEA. V lost 4 bases to trimming and J lost 1 base; unmatched junction nucleotides: 9. CDR3 length equals 17 residues. CDR3 coding DNA: TGCAGCGTTGTATCTAGCGGGAGGGCCCTCGGCACAGATACGCAGTATTTT. Its protein product is CSVVSSGRALGTDTQYF.

V and J are TRBV4-1 and TRBJ1-5; TRBD1 aligns across 9 bases. Germline trimming cut 3 bases from V and 5 bases from J; bases unmatched to any gene: 8. The CDR3 is made up of 16 amino acids. Per the germline V gene, CDR1 is MGHRA and CDR2 is YSYEKL. The CDR3 is CASSHPTGGKDQPQHF. DNA of the CDR3: TGCGCCAGCAGCCATCCCACAGGGGGCAAAGATCAGCCCCAGCATTTT.

This rearrangement joins TRBV6-1 to TRBJ1-2, with 7 nucleotides matching TRBD1. CDR1 and CDR2 (germline): MNHNS, SASEGT. CDR3 length: 15 residues. V shed 0 bases and J 4 bases; nucleotides not matched to a gene: 5. CDR3 residues: CASSEAGQISYGYTF. Written as DNA, the CDR3 is TGTGCCAGCAGTGAAGCGGGACAGATATCCTATGGCTACACCTTC.

The chain uses TRBV29-1 and TRBJ1-1; possible D gene TRBD1, 5 bases. Trimming cost V 4 bases and J 6 bases, with 15 bases left between them. Germline CDR1 reads SQVTM; CDR2 reads ANQGSEA. The CDR3 spans 13 residues. The CDR3 here is CSVALRTLAEAFF. The CDR3 nucleotides read TGCAGCGTTGCGCTGAGGACACTGGCTGAAGCTTTCTTT.

This chain uses TRBV19 with TRBJ2-7, with TRBD1 as a possible D gene (5 bases). The CDR3 extends over 13 amino acids. V was pared by 5 bases and J by 6 bases, with 14 bases between. Germline V gene sequence: CDR1 LNHDA, CDR2 SQIVND (reference sequence). The CDR3, as DNA: TGTGCCAGTAGTGGGGCTTTTGATGGCGAGCAGTACTTC. Translating gives CASSGAFDGEQYF.

The V call is TRBV6-5, the J call TRBJ1-4; no clear D gene. Trimming stripped 8 bases from V and 5 bases from J, with 18 bases between. Germline V gives CDR1 MNHEY, CDR2 SVGAGI. CDR3 size: 15 residues. DNA of the CDR3: TGTGCCAGCGTCAAGGCCTCTTGCGGGAATGAAAAACTGTTTTTT. Amino acids: CASVKASCGNEKLFF.

CDR3 region: CASSQRGGIASYEQYF. CDR3 DNA: TGTGCCAGCAGCCAAAGAGGCGGGATCGCGAGCTACGAGCAGTACTTC. The chain couples TRBV14 to TRBJ2-7; possible D gene TRBD2, 6 bases. CDR3 length equals 16 residues. The germline V gene has CDR1 SGHDN and CDR2 FVKESK. V lost 2 bases to trimming and J lost 3 bases, with 17 bases between them.

As DNA, the CDR3 is TGTGCCAGCAGCGCTAAACCCTTGACTAGCGGGGAGCTGTTTTTT. This sequence encodes CASSAKPLTSGELFF. The rearrangement uses TRBV7-2 and TRBJ2-2, with D maybe TRBD2 (6 bases). The CDR3 has 15 residues. CDR1 and CDR2 (germline): SGHTA, FQGNSA. The V end lost 5 bases, the J end lost 7 bases, and 17 bases lay between the germline ends. Looking up the rest from reference TRBV7-2 and TRBJ2-2 gives the full variable domain: GAGVSQSPSNKVTEKGKDVELRCDPISGHTALYWYRQSLGQGLEFLIYFQGNSAPDKSGLPSDRFSAERTGGSVSTLTIQRTQQEDSAVYLCASSAKPLTSGELFFGEGSRLTVL.

The CDR3 loop is CASSPRDEQFF. The CDR3 DNA reads as TGTGCCAGCTCACCAAGAGATGAGCAGTTCTTC. V and J are TRBV18 and TRBJ2-1; no firm D call. Per the germline V gene, CDR1 is KGHSH and CDR2 is LQKENI. The CDR3 length is 11 residues. Trimming stripped 2 bases from V and 8 bases from J, with 4 bases between. The full variable domain, completed using reference TRBV18 and TRBJ2-1, is NAGVMQNPRHLVRRRGQEARLRCSPMKGHSHVYWYRQLPEEGLKFMVYLQKENIIDESGMPKERFSAEFPKEGPSILRIQQVVRGDSAAYFCASSPRDEQFFGPGTRLTVL.

The chain employs TRBV7-9 and TRBJ2-3, with 10 positions matching TRBD2. V shed 6 bases, J shed 0 bases, and the junction held 3 bases outside the gene matches. The CDR3 spans 15 residues. Germline V lookup: CDR1 SEHNR, CDR2 FQNEAQ (reference sequence). The CDR3 is CASRATSGSTDTQYF. As DNA, the CDR3 is TGTGCCAGCAGGGCGACTAGCGGGAGCACAGATACGCAGTATTTT.

V gene TRBV7-2 combines with J gene TRBJ1-1, with 7 bases matching TRBD1. The CDR3 is 13 amino acids. V lost 6 bases to trimming and J lost 5 bases; unmatched junction nucleotides: 6. The germline V gene encodes CDR1 SGHTA and CDR2 FQGNSA. This chain's CDR3 is CASSWTGWTEAFF. The CDR3, as DNA: TGTGCCAGCAGTTGGACAGGTTGGACTGAAGCTTTCTTT.

The chain joins TRBV7-2 to TRBJ2-1; 12 bases match TRBD2. The CDR3 extends over 17 amino acids. With 3 bases clipped from V and 8 bases from J, the junction kept 11 bases outside the gene matches. Per the germline V gene, CDR1 is SGHTA and CDR2 is FQGNSA. The CDR3: CASSLGLTSGSGDEQFF. The CDR3 DNA is TGTGCCAGCAGCTTGGGCCTGACTAGCGGGAGTGGCGATGAGCAGTTCTTC.

The chain uses TRBV6-1 and TRBJ1-5, with TRBD1 matching over 7 bases. V gave up 4 bases and J gave up 5 bases; unmatched junction bases: 2. Germline loops: CDR1 MNHNS, CDR2 SASEGT. This CDR3 region has 13 residues. The CDR3 spells CASSAGGYQPQHF. The CDR3 DNA sequence: TGTGCCAGCAGTGCAGGGGGTTATCAGCCCCAGCATTTT.